This T cell receptor beta chain was recovered during a study of T cell responses to AZD1222 COVID-19 vaccine. Sequenced by immunoSEQ multiplex PCR; TCRdb stores in-frame clones only, minus some. The profile shows approximately 180,000 clones, roughly nine tenths of them singletons. Notes on this clone: The antigen remains unidentified.

The CDR3 is made up of 14 amino acids. V lost 2 bases and J lost 4, with 9 bases in between. Germline values: CDR1 SNHLY, CDR2 FYNNEI. The study's findings and limits: Reportedly, nearly half the spike-specific TCRs target unmutated variant regions.

The material was peripheral blood, obtained on day 0 of AZD1222 vaccination. The TCR sequence derives from an adult in good health. This chain connects TRBV2 to TRBJ1-5; D remains unclear. CDR3 loop: CASSESVRNQPQHF. DNA for the CDR3: TGTGCCAGCAGTGAATCGGTCAGAAATCAGCCCCAGCATTTT.